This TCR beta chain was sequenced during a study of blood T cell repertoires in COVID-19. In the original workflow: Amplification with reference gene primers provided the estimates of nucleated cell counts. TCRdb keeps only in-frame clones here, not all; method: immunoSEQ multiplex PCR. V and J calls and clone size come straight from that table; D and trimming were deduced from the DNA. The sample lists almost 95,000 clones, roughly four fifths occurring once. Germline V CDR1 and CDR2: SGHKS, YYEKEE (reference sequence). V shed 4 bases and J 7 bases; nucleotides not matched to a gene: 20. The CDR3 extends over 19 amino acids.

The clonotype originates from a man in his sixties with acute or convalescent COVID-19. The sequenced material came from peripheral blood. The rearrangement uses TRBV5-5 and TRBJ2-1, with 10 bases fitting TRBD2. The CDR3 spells CASSPDSAVVGLAVNEQFF. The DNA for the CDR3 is TGTGCCAGCAGCCCAGACTCCGCAGTCGTCGGACTAGCGGTGAATGAGCAGTTCTTC.